This T cell receptor beta chain was identified during a study of blood T cell repertoires in COVID-19. Study background: The samples span acute and convalescent COVID-19 from the United States, Italy and Spain. From T cells, B-cell-depleted T cells, or PBMCs came the material, which was cDNA or gDNA.

Under the authors' procedure: Estimation of nucleated cell counts was performed using reference gene primer amplification. The repertoire was sequenced with immunoSEQ multiplex PCR; TCRdb's copy has only in-frame clones and lacks some. V, J and clone size derive from that table, while D and trimming were established from the DNA sequence. The sample yields approximately 85,000 clones, over 85% seen once. Germline V lookup: CDR1 MNHNS, CDR2 SASEGT. V lost 3 bases and J lost 12, with 24 bases in between. The CDR3 contains 15 residues. Sequenced: peripheral blood. The receptor was isolated from a man aged 50 to 59 with acute or convalescent COVID-19. V and J are TRBV6-1 and TRBJ2-7; possible D gene TRBD1, 5 bases. CDR3 in DNA: TGTGCCAGCAGTGACAGGGTAAGGCAACCACAACAACGGTACGTC. This sequence encodes CASSDRVRQPQQRYV.